These 28 T cell receptor beta chains were sequenced from one sample in a study of immune heterogeneity within non-small cell lung tumors. Template input was genomic DNA from bulk tumor (around 630 ng per sample). Biopsy collection occurred during surgery, with several far-apart biopsies per primary tumor. Patients went through curative surgery, and their non-small cell lung cancer was untreated and newly diagnosed. Multiplex PCR (32 V and 13 J primers) was used to amplify the TCR beta CDR3. TCRdb processed the multiplex PCR reads anew with MiXCR; each CDR3 protein has one entry. Found here are 3,000 or so distinct CDR3 sequences, approximately 51% of them singletons; the top ten hold 11%. Sequencing was performed on lung tumor tissue. The receptor source for this set is a man aged 65-85 years with non-small cell lung cancer.

This clonotype turned up a few times. The V and J genes are TRBV20-1 and TRBJ2-6, with 7 bases aligning to TRBD2. From germline, CDR1 is DFQATT and CDR2 SNEGSKA (reference sequence). J lost 0 bases, V lost 1 base, and 3 bases had no gene match. The CDR3 spans 16 residues. The CDR3 loop is CSARGAGISGANVLTF. CDR3 DNA: TGCAGTGCTAGAGGAGCGGGGATCTCTGGGGCCAACGTCCTGACTTTC.

This chain joins TRBV11-1 and TRBJ2-1; tentative D call: TRBD1 (5 bases). The germline CDR1 and CDR2 sequences are SGHAT and FQDESV (reference sequence). This CDR3 contains 15 residues. Between the trimmed V and J ends, which lost 1 base and 7 bases, there was a span of 14 bases. The CDR3 DNA is TGTGCCAGCAGCTTAGGTCAGGGTAAGGGTAATGAGCAGTTCTTC. It codes for CASSLGQGKGNEQFF.

V and J are TRBV6-1 and TRBJ2-7, with 9 bases fitting TRBD2. The CDR3 is 16 residues long. Germline CDR1 MNHNS, CDR2 SASEGT. Trimming removed 3 bases from V and 0 bases from J; junction bases left unmatched: 6. The CDR3 DNA sequence: TGTGCCAGCAGTGATATGGGTAGCGGGAGCTCCTACGAGCAGTACTTC. Protein product: CASSDMGSGSSYEQYF.

This sequence joins TRBV28 and TRBJ2-7; D remains ambiguous. Looked up from germline, CDR1 is MDHEN and CDR2 is SYDVKM. V lost 10 bases and J lost 4, with 8 bases in between. This CDR3 contains 10 residues. CDR3 bases: TGTGCCACCGAGAGTTACGAGCAGTACTTC. It codes for CATESYEQYF.

This rearrangement joins TRBV12-3 or TRBV12-4 to TRBJ1-1, with a weak D call TRBD1 (6 bases). The CDR3 covers 16 residues. V was shortened by 0 bases and J by 6 bases, with 17 bases between the two germline ends. CDR3 sequence: CASSLADFLDRSEAFF. For the CDR3, the DNA is TGTGCCAGCAGTTTAGCGGATTTCCTGGACAGATCTGAAGCTTTCTTT.

This chain uses TRBV6-5 with TRBJ2-1; D may be TRBD1 or TRBD2 (6 bases each). The CDR3 is made up of 15 amino acids. Deletions cut 4 bases from V and 9 bases from J, with 19 bases between. The germline CDR1 and CDR2 sequences are MNHEY and SVGAGI. Written as DNA, the CDR3 is TGTGCCAGCAGTTTAATTAGCGGAGGGGGTAGTGAGCAGTTCTTC. Amino acids: CASSLISGGGSEQFF.

The gene calls are TRBV5-1 and TRBJ2-7; D is unresolved. Trimming removed 2 bases from V and 1 base from J, with 13 bases in between. The CDR3 spans 15 residues. The germline gives CDR1 SGHRS, CDR2 YFSETQ. The CDR3: CASSLTGPSSYEQYF. The CDR3 coding sequence is TGCGCCAGCAGCTTAACCGGGCCGAGTTCCTACGAGCAGTACTTC. Variable domain in full (rest from reference TRBV5-1 and TRBJ2-7): KAGVTQTPRYLIKTRGQQVTLSCSPISGHRSVSWYQQTPGQGLQFLFEYFSETQRNKGNFPGRFSGRQFSNSRSEMNVSTLELGDSALYLCASSLTGPSSYEQYFGPGTRLTVT.

The chain has TRBV20-1 and TRBJ2-4; D not certain. The CDR3 is 16 amino acids. V lost 0 bases and J lost 0, with 12 bases in between. From germline, CDR1 is DFQATT and CDR2 SNEGSKA (reference sequence). The CDR3 nucleotides are TGCAGTGCTAGAGATTTAGGATTTACAGCCAAAAACATTCAGTACTTC. Translation gives CSARDLGFTAKNIQYF.

The rearrangement links TRBV28 to TRBJ2-3; D might be TRBD2 (6 bases). V was clipped by 2 bases and J by 3 bases, with 12 bases between them. Per the germline V gene, CDR1 is MDHEN and CDR2 is SYDVKM. The CDR3 length is 15 residues. The CDR3 DNA follows: TGTGCCAGCAGTTTAGGTGGGAGGAAGACAGATACGCAGTATTTT. This sequence encodes CASSLGGRKTDTQYF.

The chain couples TRBV27 to TRBJ2-5, with 10 bases fitting TRBD2. The CDR3 has 15 amino acids. The ends lost 6 bases at V and 1 base at J; junction bases unmatched: 5. Germline values: CDR1 MNHEY, CDR2 SMNVEV (reference sequence). This CDR3 is CASSRTSGPQETQYF. In nucleotides, the CDR3 is TGTGCCAGCAGCCGGACTAGCGGTCCCCAAGAGACCCAGTACTTC.

The chain joins TRBV28 to TRBJ2-3; unclear D gene. CDR1 MDHEN and CDR2 SYDVKM come from the germline V gene. V was trimmed by 4 bases and J by 1 base, leaving 6 bases between them. The length of the CDR3 is 13 residues. The CDR3 nucleotides read TGTGCCAGCAGTTCACATGGCACAGATACGCAGTATTTT. This translates into CASSSHGTDTQYF. The variable domain in full, with the rest retrieved from reference TRBV28 and TRBJ2-3, is DVKVTQSSRYLVKRTGEKVFLECVQDMDHENMFWYRQDPGLGLRLIYFSYDVKMKEKGDIPEGYSVSREKKERFSLILESASTNQTSMYLCASSSHGTDTQYFGPGTRLTVL.

This clonotype was counted only a few times. The genes are TRBV12-3 or TRBV12-4 and TRBJ2-5; 7 bases fit TRBD2. Trimming took 3 bases from V and 5 from J; bases not matched to a gene: 3. The CDR3 is 13 amino acids. CDR3 DNA sequence: TGTGCCAGCAGTTTCTCCGGGAGGGAGACCCAGTACTTC. It codes for CASSFSGRETQYF.

The J gene is TRBJ2-5, the V gene TRBV18; the D is unclear. V lost 2 bases and J lost 3, with 4 bases in between. Germline V gives CDR1 KGHSH, CDR2 LQKENI. The CDR3 is made up of 12 amino acids. For the CDR3, the DNA is TGTGCCAGCTCACCAACGGAAGAGACCCAGTACTTC. Translating gives CASSPTEETQYF.

This clonotype is large. The chain recombines TRBV19 with TRBJ1-5; D call uncertain. Trimming removed 3 bases at V and 1 base at J, with 10 bases between. Germline CDR1 LNHDA, CDR2 SQIVND (reference sequence). The CDR3 covers 15 residues. CDR3 sequence reads: CASSMFVRSNQPQHF. Written as DNA, the CDR3 is TGTGCCAGTAGTATGTTCGTCCGAAGCAATCAGCCCCAGCATTTT.

The chain recombines TRBV20-1 with TRBJ2-2, with 7 bases lining up with TRBD2. CDR3 size: 15 residues. Trimming cost V 0 bases and J 3 bases; bases outside gene matches: 4. Germline CDR1 is DFQATT and CDR2 is SNEGSKA (reference sequence). The CDR3 nucleotides read TGCAGTGCTAGAGAAGGAGGGAGGGACACCGGGGAGCTGTTTTTT. It specifies CSAREGGRDTGELFF.

The genes are TRBV6-1 and TRBJ1-5; a weak D match, TRBD1 (5 bases). Germline V gene sequence: CDR1 MNHNS, CDR2 SASEGT. V shed 8 bases and J shed 0 bases, with 14 bases lying between them. This CDR3 comprises 15 residues. The CDR3 spells CASGWTRDSNQPQHF. The CDR3 nucleotides are TGTGCCAGCGGGTGGACAAGGGATAGCAATCAGCCCCAGCATTTT.

The gene calls are TRBV19 and TRBJ1-1; D gene ambiguous. The CDR3 loop spans 15 amino acids. V gave up 7 bases and J gave up 1 base, with 16 bases separating them. Germline V CDR1 and CDR2: LNHDA, SQIVND (reference sequence). The CDR3 here is CASNPGPGWNTEAFF. The CDR3 nucleotides read TGTGCCAGTAATCCCGGTCCAGGCTGGAACACTGAAGCTTTCTTT.

The chain has TRBV7-9 and TRBJ1-1; TRBD1 aligns across 11 bases. J gave up 4 bases and V 5 bases, and 18 bases lay outside the gene matches. The V gene's germline CDR1 is SEHNR and CDR2 FQNEAQ (reference sequence). CDR3 size: 19 residues. As DNA, the CDR3 is TGTGCCAGCAGCCTGGTGGGCACGGACAGGGGGCTATTAGGCACTGAAGCTTTCTTT. Translating gives CASSLVGTDRGLLGTEAFF.

By proportion, this clonotype is large. The chain combines TRBV20-1 with TRBJ2-3, with D possibly TRBD2 on 5 matching bases. V dropped 6 bases and J dropped 0 bases, with 10 bases sitting between them. Germline V gives CDR1 DFQATT, CDR2 SNEGSKA (reference sequence). The CDR3 extends over 13 amino acids. CDR3 protein: CSAGLASTDTQYF. The CDR3 nucleotides are TGCAGTGCCGGACTCGCAAGCACAGATACGCAGTATTTT.

The chain combines TRBV30 with TRBJ1-3; D is unresolved. There are 12 residues in the CDR3. CDR1 is GTSNPN, CDR2 SVGIG, per germline (reference sequence). V was cut by 4 bases and J by 4 bases, with 8 bases left in between. DNA of the CDR3: TGTGCCTGGAAAAAGGCGGGAAACACCATATATTTT. Translated: CAWKKAGNTIYF.

V usage is TRBV15 and J usage is TRBJ2-7; 8 bases fit TRBD1. The CDR3 loop spans 15 amino acids. Losses at the gene ends were 0 bases for V and 2 bases for J; bases not matched to a gene: 3. Germline V gene lookup returns CDR1 LNHNV and CDR2 YYDKDF (reference sequence). CDR3 DNA sequence: TGTGCCACCAGCAGAGACCAGGGGGCTACCTACGAGCAGTACTTC. Amino acid sequence: CATSRDQGATYEQYF.

The chain has TRBV6-5 and TRBJ1-3; unclear D gene. Trimming shortened V by 2 bases and J by 0 bases, and 11 bases separated the two germline ends. This CDR3 spans 16 amino acids. Germline-derived CDR1 and CDR2 are MNHEY and SVGAGI. The CDR3 here is CASSYETPASGNTIYF. The CDR3 nucleotides read TGTGCCAGCAGTTACGAAACACCAGCCTCTGGAAACACCATATATTTT.

J is TRBJ2-7 and V is TRBV18; D is unclear. Trimming took off 1 base at V and 13 bases at J, with 14 bases between the two ends. The length of the CDR3 is 12 residues. Per the germline V gene, CDR1 is KGHSH and CDR2 is LQKENI. The CDR3 protein is CASSPQVGPPYF. CDR3 bases: TGTGCCAGCTCACCACAAGTCGGCCCGCCCTACTTC.

The V gene is TRBV24-1, the J gene TRBJ1-5, with TRBD1 as a possible D gene (6 bases). The CDR3 loop spans 15 amino acids. V lost 3 bases, J lost 3 bases, and 11 bases lay in between. Looked up from germline, CDR1 is KGHDR and CDR2 is SFDVKD. This CDR3 is CATSDPGTPNQPQHF. The CDR3 DNA reads as TGTGCCACCAGTGATCCCGGGACACCCAATCAGCCCCAGCATTTT.

The chain couples TRBV29-1 to TRBJ2-1, with a tentative D call TRBD2 (5 bases). The CDR3 length is 12 residues. Trimming pared 6 bases from V and 7 bases from J, leaving 13 bases between. Germline CDR1 SQVTM, CDR2 ANQGSEA. CDR3 region: CSVRAGGNEQFF. CDR3 nucleotides: TGCAGCGTCCGAGCCGGCGGGAATGAGCAGTTCTTC.

V gene TRBV19 combines with J gene TRBJ1-5, with D perhaps matching TRBD1 (5 bases). Trimming pared 10 bases from V and 7 bases from J, leaving 17 bases between. There are 13 residues in the CDR3. The germline V gene encodes CDR1 LNHDA and CDR2 SQIVND (reference sequence). The DNA for the CDR3 is TGTGCCACCTCAGGGACCCTTGGGCAGCCCCAGCATTTT. This sequence encodes CATSGTLGQPQHF.

The chain recombines TRBV6-1 with TRBJ1-4; TRBD1 matches at 9 bases. The trim removed 4 bases at V and 7 bases at J, leaving 16 bases unmatched. This CDR3 spans 18 amino acids. Germline V CDR1 and CDR2: MNHNS, SASEGT. This CDR3 reads CASSGMGGNRGRGEKLFF. The CDR3, as DNA: TGTGCCAGCAGTGGAATGGGGGGCAACAGGGGGCGCGGTGAAAAACTGTTTTTT.

This chain uses TRBV6-5 with TRBJ2-7, with 11 bases aligning to TRBD2. The CDR3 contains 18 residues. Germline V gives CDR1 MNHEY, CDR2 SVGAGI. Germline trimming cut 4 bases from V and 1 base from J; bases unmatched to any gene: 12. The CDR3 bases are TGTGCCAGCAGTTCTAGCGGGAGGCCCGCCTTGGGTTCCTACGAGCAGTACTTC. It codes for CASSSSGRPALGSYEQYF.